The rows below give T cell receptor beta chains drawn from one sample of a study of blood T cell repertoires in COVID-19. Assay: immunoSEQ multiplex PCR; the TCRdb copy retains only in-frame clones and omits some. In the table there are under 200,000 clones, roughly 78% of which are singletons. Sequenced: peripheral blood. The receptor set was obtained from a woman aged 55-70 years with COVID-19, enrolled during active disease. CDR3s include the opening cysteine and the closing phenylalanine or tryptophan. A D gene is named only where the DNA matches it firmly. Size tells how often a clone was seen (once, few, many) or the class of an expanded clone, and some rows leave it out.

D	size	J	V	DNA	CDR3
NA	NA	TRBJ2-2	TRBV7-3	TGTGCCAGCAGCTACTCCGGCGGGGAGCTGTTTTTT	CASSYSGGELFF
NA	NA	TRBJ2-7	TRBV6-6	TGTGCCAGCAGTTTCCTCCGGGACTCCGCAACCTACGAGCAGTACTTC	CASSFLRDSATYEQYF
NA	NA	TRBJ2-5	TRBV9	TGTGCCAGCACCGAGACAGCCTATCAAGAGACCCAGTACTTC	CASTETAYQETQYF
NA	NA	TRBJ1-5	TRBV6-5	TGTGCCAGCAGTTGGGACACCGGTTACAATCAGCCCCAGCATTTT	CASSWDTGYNQPQHF
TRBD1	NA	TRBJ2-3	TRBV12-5	TGTGCTAGTGGCACAGGGGATACAGATACGCAGTATTTT	CASGTGDTDTQYF
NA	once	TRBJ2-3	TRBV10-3	TGTGCCATCAGTGGGGTCGAGGCAGATACGCAGTATTTT	CAISGVEADTQYF
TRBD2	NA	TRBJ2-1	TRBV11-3	TGTGCCAGCAGCCTTAGCGGGCCTCGCTCCTACAATGAGCAGTTCTTC	CASSLSGPRSYNEQFF
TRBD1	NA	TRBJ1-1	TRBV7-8	TGTGCCAGCAGCTTAGCCGGGACAGACCACACTGAAGCTTTCTTT	CASSLAGTDHTEAFF
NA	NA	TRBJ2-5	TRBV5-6	TGTGCCAGCAGCTTGGGGGACTTCCAAGAGACCCAGTACTTC	CASSLGDFQETQYF
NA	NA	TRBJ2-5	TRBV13	TGTGCCAGCACCCCGTACGGCAGCGGGGAGACCCAGTACTTC	CASTPYGSGETQYF
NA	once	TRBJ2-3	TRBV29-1	TGCAGCGTTGAGGGGGGTCCAAGCACAGATACGCAGTATTTT	CSVEGGPSTDTQYF
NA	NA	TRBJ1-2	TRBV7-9	TGTGCCAGCAACGCTGGGCTGACCTATGGCTACACCTTC	CASNAGLTYGYTF
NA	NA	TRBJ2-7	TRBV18	TGTGCCAGCTCACCGCCCATCACAGGGCCTGAGCAGTACTTC	CASSPPITGPEQYF
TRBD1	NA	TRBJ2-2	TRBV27	TGTGCCAGCAGACAGGGGACCCTGTCCGGGGAGCTGTTTTTT	CASRQGTLSGELFF
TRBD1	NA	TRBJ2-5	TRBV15	TGTGCCACCAGCAGAGTAACAGGGGCTAGGGAGACCCAGTACTTC	CATSRVTGARETQYF
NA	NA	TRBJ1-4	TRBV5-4	TGTGCCAGCAGCTTCAGACCGAGGAAGGATGAAAAACTGTTTTTT	CASSFRPRKDEKLFF
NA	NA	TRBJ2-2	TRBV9	TGTGCCAGCAGAGAGCAGGCGAACACCGGGGAGCTGTTTTTT	CASREQANTGELFF
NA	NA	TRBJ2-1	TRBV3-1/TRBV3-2	TGTGCCAGCAGCCAATGGGCGGGGCCCAACTACAATGAGCAGTTCTTC	CASSQWAGPNYNEQFF
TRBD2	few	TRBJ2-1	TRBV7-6	TGTGCCAGCAGCCCCCATAGCGGGGGGGCTAGGAATGAGCAGTTCTTC	CASSPHSGGARNEQFF
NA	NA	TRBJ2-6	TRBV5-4	TGTGCCAGCAGCTTGGGCAGGGGAAATTCTGGGGCCAACGTCCTGACTTTC	CASSLGRGNSGANVLTF
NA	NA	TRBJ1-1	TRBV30	TGTGCCTCGTGGAGCTTAGGGGGAGTCGGCACTGAAGCTTTCTTT	CASWSLGGVGTEAFF